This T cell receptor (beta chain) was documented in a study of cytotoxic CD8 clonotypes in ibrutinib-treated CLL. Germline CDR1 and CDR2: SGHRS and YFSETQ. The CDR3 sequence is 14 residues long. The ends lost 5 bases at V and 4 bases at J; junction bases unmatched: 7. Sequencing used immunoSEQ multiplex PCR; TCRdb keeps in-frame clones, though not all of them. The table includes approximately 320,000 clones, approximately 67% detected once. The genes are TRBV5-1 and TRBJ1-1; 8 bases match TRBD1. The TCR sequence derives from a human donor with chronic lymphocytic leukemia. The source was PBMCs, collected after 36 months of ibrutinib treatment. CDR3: CASSRSGQGTEAFF. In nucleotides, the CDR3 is TGCGCCAGCAGTCGATCCGGACAGGGCACTGAAGCTTTCTTT.